This T cell receptor beta chain stems from a study of T cell repertoires in cytomegalovirus infection. The wider study: It was the public TCR beta signatures that indicated both CMV infection and matching HLA type.

The CDR3 loop spans 14 amino acids. The V gene end was trimmed by 6 bases and the J gene end by 1 base; junction bases not matched to a gene: 2. CDR1 is MGHDK, CDR2 SYGVNS, per germline. Findings of the study overall: In two of eight donors, the top clonotype was HLA-C-restricted CMV-specific. Accumulated public TCR beta family frequency recognized individuals carrying CMV together with the relevant HLA.

TCRdb reanalysed the reads using MiXCR and keeps one entry per CDR3 protein. Among hundreds of thousands of distinct CDR3 sequences listed, approximately 8.9% were seen once. With regard to this clonotype: Its target is unknown.

This receptor was obtained from a human donor in good health (CMV status not recorded). Some clones in this sample may be carry-over from other donors' samples. The sequencing sample was made of PBMCs. J is TRBJ2-2 and V is TRBV25-1; 7 bases fit TRBD1. The CDR3 is CASRAGGNTGELFF. The CDR3 nucleotides read TGTGCCAGCAGGGCAGGGGGGAACACCGGGGAGCTGTTTTTT.